The 27 T cell receptor beta chains below come from one sample, sequenced in a study of blood T cell repertoires in COVID-19. Using immunoSEQ multiplex PCR, the repertoire was profiled, and TCRdb retains in-frame clones only, with some absent. The data contain roughly 150,000 clones, about 88% of them singletons. Sample: peripheral blood. These receptors were taken from a human donor in a cohort sampled during active COVID-19.

The chain employs TRBV5-1 and TRBJ2-1; TRBD2 aligns across 8 bases. Germline trimming cut 2 bases from V and 5 bases from J; bases unmatched to any gene: 6. Germline CDR1 and CDR2: SGHRS and YFSETQ. The CDR3 is 15 residues long. The CDR3 region has the DNA TGCGCCAGCAGCTTTGAAGCGGGAGCCCACAATGAGCAGTTCTTC. It translates to CASSFEAGAHNEQFF.

V gene TRBV5-1 combines with J gene TRBJ2-2, with D perhaps TRBD1 (5 bases). CDR3 length: 15 amino acids. The ends were cut back, 3 bases at V and 4 bases at J, with 13 bases in the middle. The germline V gene has CDR1 SGHRS and CDR2 YFSETQ. As DNA, the CDR3 is TGCGCCAGCAGCTCAGGACAAGAAGGCACCGGGGAGCTGTTTTTT. Its translation is CASSSGQEGTGELFF.

This clone was detected once. The V gene is TRBV4-1, the J gene TRBJ2-3, with a weak D call TRBD1 (6 bases). V shed 0 bases and J shed 3 bases, with 16 bases lying between them. From germline, CDR1 is MGHRA and CDR2 YSYEKL. This CDR3 has 17 residues. CDR3 loop: CASSQDSGTIVTDTQYF. CDR3 sequence (DNA): TGCGCCAGCAGCCAAGATTCCGGGACAATTGTTACAGATACGCAGTATTTT.

This clone was seen a handful of times. The rearrangement links TRBV27 to TRBJ2-7; maybe TRBD2 (6 bases). The CDR3 runs to 16 residues. Looked up from germline, CDR1 is MNHEY and CDR2 is SMNVEV (reference sequence). V was cut by 4 bases and J by 3 bases, with 19 bases left in between. The CDR3 sequence: CASSSPVRDSLYEQYF. CDR3 sequence (DNA): TGTGCCAGCAGTTCGCCCGTACGGGACTCACTCTACGAGCAGTACTTC.

The chain combines TRBV7-3 with TRBJ1-2; 8 positions agree with TRBD1. Germline-derived CDR1 and CDR2 are SGHTA and FQGTGA. The CDR3 is 15 amino acids. Germline trimming cut 2 bases from V and 4 bases from J; bases unmatched to any gene: 6. CDR3 sequence: CASSLRQGKGYGYTF. CDR3 bases: TGTGCCAGCAGCTTACGACAGGGGAAGGGCTATGGCTACACCTTC.

The chain couples TRBV5-1 to TRBJ2-7; 8 positions agree with TRBD2. Germline V gives CDR1 SGHRS, CDR2 YFSETQ. J lost 0 bases, V lost 0 bases, and 5 bases had no gene match. The CDR3 has 16 residues. CDR3 in amino acids: CASSLANSGDSYEQYF. In nucleotides, the CDR3 is TGCGCCAGCAGCTTGGCCAATAGCGGGGACTCCTACGAGCAGTACTTC.

The count of this clone is one. This rearrangement joins TRBV28 to TRBJ1-4; 8 nucleotides agree with TRBD1. Germline V gives CDR1 MDHEN, CDR2 SYDVKM. The V segment lost 1 base and the J segment 7 bases; nucleotides outside the gene matches: 8. The CDR3 spans 16 residues. The CDR3 protein is CASSLFRTGRAEKLFF. CDR3 in DNA: TGTGCCAGCAGTTTATTTCGGACAGGGAGGGCTGAAAAACTGTTTTTT.

This chain joins TRBV6-5 and TRBJ1-5, with TRBD1 matching over 7 bases. The CDR3 covers 14 residues. Germline CDR1 MNHEY, CDR2 SVGAGI. V lost 6 bases and J lost 6; bases outside the gene matches: 8. As DNA, the CDR3 is TGTGCCAGCAGAGCCAGACAGGGCGGTCAGCCCCAGCATTTT. This translates into CASRARQGGQPQHF.

With regard to this clone: One end of the junction varies from germline; a read error may be responsible. CDR3: CASSQAGGTGVF. As DNA, the CDR3 is TGTGCCAGCAGCCAAGCAGGAGGGACAGGGGTCTTC. This chain joins TRBV3-1 (or the pseudogene TRBV3-2) and TRBJ1-2, with 10 nucleotides matching TRBD1. The CDR3 has 12 residues. Germline CDR1 is LGHDT and CDR2 is YNNKEL (reference sequence).

On this clone: Other nucleotide sequences from this sample produce the same CDR3. V is TRBV5-1 and J is TRBJ1-1, with TRBD1 identical over 9 bases. Germline loops: CDR1 SGHRS, CDR2 YFSETQ. The CDR3 is 14 residues long. Trimming took 4 bases from V and 1 from J; bases not matched to a gene: 2. CDR3 in amino acids: CASSPGQGNTEAFF. CDR3 DNA sequence: TGCGCCAGCAGCCCGGGACAGGGGAACACTGAAGCTTTCTTT.

This chain links TRBV10-3 with TRBJ2-1; TRBD2 aligns across 11 bases. Per germline, CDR1 ENHRY and CDR2 SYGVKD. Unmatched junction bases numbered 6, after V lost 4 bases and J lost 4 bases. CDR3 size: 16 residues. The CDR3 bases are TGTGCCATCAGTGGACAACTAGCGGGGGCTTACAATGAGCAGTTCTTC. Its translation is CAISGQLAGAYNEQFF.

This clone was picked up a small number of times. The rearrangement joins TRBV11-2 to TRBJ2-1; 9 bases fit TRBD1. The CDR3 loop spans 15 amino acids. Germline trimming cut 4 bases from V and 4 bases from J; bases unmatched to any gene: 5. CDR1 is SGHAT and CDR2 is FQNNGV in the germline V gene. CDR3 in amino acids: CASSSPGQGYNEQFF. CDR3 nucleotide sequence: TGTGCCAGCAGCTCTCCGGGACAGGGTTACAATGAGCAGTTCTTC.

The J gene is TRBJ1-6, the V gene TRBV6-6; 9 positions agree with TRBD1. Per the germline V gene, CDR1 is MNHNY and CDR2 is SVGAGI (reference sequence). J lost 9 bases, V lost 6 bases, and 6 bases had no gene match. The CDR3 covers 14 residues. The CDR3 region has the DNA TGTGCCAGCAGCCGGGGACAGGGAGTTTCACCCCTCCACTTT. As protein: CASSRGQGVSPLHF.

This sequence joins TRBV6-5 and TRBJ2-3; 11 bases agree with TRBD2. Trimming at V came to 2 bases and at J to 5 bases, leaving 3 bases not matched to a gene. In germline, CDR1 is MNHEY, CDR2 SVGAGI. The CDR3 sequence is 15 residues long. This CDR3 reads CASSYPGLAGDTQYF. Written as DNA, the CDR3 is TGTGCCAGCAGTTACCCTGGACTAGCGGGAGATACGCAGTATTTT.

V is TRBV11-1 and J is TRBJ2-3, with D tentatively TRBD2 (5 bases). The germline V gene encodes CDR1 SGHAT and CDR2 FQDESV (reference sequence). The CDR3 loop spans 14 amino acids. Trimming pared 5 bases from V and 2 bases from J, leaving 11 bases between. CDR3 region: CASSLSVFTDTQYF. The DNA of the CDR3 is TGTGCCAGCAGCCTTAGCGTTTTCACAGATACGCAGTATTTT. Complete variable domain (other parts from reference TRBV11-1 and TRBJ2-3): EAEVAQSPRYKITEKSQAVAFWCDPISGHATLYWYRQILGQGPELLVQFQDESVVDDSQLPKDRFSAERLKGVDSTLKIQPAELGDSAMYLCASSLSVFTDTQYFGPGTRLTVL.

The rearrangement links TRBV28 to TRBJ2-7, with unresolved D. Germline values: CDR1 MDHEN, CDR2 SYDVKM. The CDR3 loop spans 13 amino acids. V lost 3 bases and J lost 3, with 9 bases in between. DNA for the CDR3: TGTGCCAGCAGTTTCGAGCTTAACTACGAGCAGTACTTC. Translated: CASSFELNYEQYF. Full variable domain (outside the CDR3, taken from reference TRBV28 and TRBJ2-7): DVKVTQSSRYLVKRTGEKVFLECVQDMDHENMFWYRQDPGLGLRLIYFSYDVKMKEKGDIPEGYSVSREKKERFSLILESASTNQTSMYLCASSFELNYEQYFGPGTRLTVT.

The rearrangement joins TRBV7-2 to TRBJ1-1; 7 nucleotides agree with TRBD1. Germline trimming cut 5 bases from V and 8 bases from J; bases unmatched to any gene: 17. This CDR3 has 16 residues. Germline V gives CDR1 SGHTA, CDR2 FQGNSA. In nucleotides, the CDR3 is TGTGCCAGCAGCATAGTGGACAGGCTGATTTACCCAGAAGCTTTCTTT. This codes for CASSIVDRLIYPEAFF.

The chain joins TRBV5-1 to TRBJ2-1, with TRBD2 matching over 9 bases. The V segment lost 0 bases and the J segment 8 bases; nucleotides outside the gene matches: 6. CDR3 size: 15 residues. Per the germline V gene, CDR1 is SGHRS and CDR2 is YFSETQ. Written as DNA, the CDR3 is TGCGCCAGCAGCTTGGCAGCGGGGGGTGCGGATGAGCAGTTCTTC. It is translated as CASSLAAGGADEQFF.

The chain employs TRBV7-9 and TRBJ1-6, with D unclear. The V end lost 1 base, the J end lost 10 bases, and 8 bases lay between the germline ends. The germline V gene encodes CDR1 SEHNR and CDR2 FQNEAQ (reference sequence). The CDR3 has 13 amino acids. CDR3 region: CASSLDGRSPLHF. DNA for the CDR3: TGTGCCAGCAGCTTAGATGGGCGATCACCCCTCCACTTT.

J is TRBJ1-1 and V is TRBV9; 9 nucleotides match TRBD1. CDR3 length: 15 residues. V gave up 3 bases and J gave up 1 base; unmatched junction bases: 4. Germline V gives CDR1 SGDLS, CDR2 YYNGEE. The CDR3 DNA sequence: TGTGCCAGCAGCGAATACAGGGGGCAGAACACTGAAGCTTTCTTT. It specifies CASSEYRGQNTEAFF.

The chain employs TRBV7-9 and TRBJ2-3; 11 positions match TRBD2. This CDR3 contains 18 residues. V dropped 3 bases and J dropped 6; count of bases not matched to a gene: 14. Germline V CDR1 and CDR2: SEHNR, FQNEAQ (reference sequence). In DNA form, the CDR3 reads TGTGCCAGCAGCTTCCTATTAGCGGGAGGGCCGAACCCCGATACGCAGTATTTT. Its translation is CASSFLLAGGPNPDTQYF. The full variable domain, rest sourced from reference TRBV7-9 and TRBJ2-3, is DTGVSQNPRHKITKRGQNVTFRCDPISEHNRLYWYRQTLGQGPEFLTYFQNEAQLEKSRLLSDRFSAERPKGSFSTLEIQRTEQGDSAMYLCASSFLLAGGPNPDTQYFGPGTRLTVL.

The V and J genes are TRBV3-1 (or the pseudogene TRBV3-2) and TRBJ1-5; 8 bases line up with TRBD1. V shed 4 bases, J shed 5 bases, and the junction held 4 bases outside the gene matches. Germline-derived CDR1 and CDR2 are LGHDT and YNNKEL (reference sequence). The CDR3 consists of 14 residues. DNA of the CDR3: TGTGCCAGCAGCCTCACAGGGGGGCATCAGCCCCAGCATTTT. Translated: CASSLTGGHQPQHF.

The chain recombines TRBV7-3 with TRBJ1-2; tentatively, D is TRBD1 (5 bases). Looked up from germline, CDR1 is SGHTA and CDR2 is FQGTGA. V was trimmed by 2 bases and J by 4 bases, leaving 8 bases between them. CDR3 length equals 13 residues. The CDR3 here is CASSLGQGYGYTF. CDR3 bases: TGTGCCAGCAGCTTAGGTCAGGGCTATGGCTACACCTTC.

The chain has TRBV6-6 and TRBJ1-1; a weak D match, TRBD1 (5 bases). Germline assignment: CDR1 MNHNY and CDR2 SVGAGI (reference sequence). The ends were cut back, 8 bases at V and 3 bases at J, with 16 bases in the middle. There are 14 residues in the CDR3. In nucleotides, the CDR3 is TGTGCCAGCGGGCCCAGGGCAGCCGACACTGAAGCTTTCTTT. This codes for CASGPRAADTEAFF.

The chain links TRBV28 to TRBJ2-7; D perhaps matches TRBD2 (6 bases). The CDR3 loop spans 13 amino acids. Trimming stripped 6 bases from V and 3 bases from J, with 12 bases between. The germline V gene has CDR1 MDHEN and CDR2 SYDVKM. This CDR3 reads CASRSGSNYEQYF. The CDR3 region has the DNA TGTGCCAGCAGATCCGGGAGCAACTACGAGCAGTACTTC.

Details on this clone: One junction end disagrees with the germline gene, perhaps due to a read error. The chain recombines TRBV27 with TRBJ2-1; 7 positions agree with TRBD1. Germline-derived CDR1 and CDR2 are MNHEY and SMNVEV (reference sequence). This CDR3 has 14 amino acids. The CDR3 DNA follows: TGTGCCAGCAGGTTATTAGGGGGCACGAATGAGCAGTTCTTC. Protein product: CASRLLGGTNEQFF.

The DNA for the CDR3 is TGTGCCAGCAGTTTAAGCACCTACGAGCAGTACTTC. Translating it yields CASSLSTYEQYF. The V call is TRBV12-3 or TRBV12-4, the J call TRBJ2-7; D is unclear. The CDR3 consists of 12 residues. Trimming stripped 2 bases from V and 2 bases from J, with 4 bases between.